Following are 7 T cell receptor beta chains from one sample sequenced in a study of shared clonotypes between healthy human individuals (dated by TCRdb to 2020 to 2021). The library was built by means of the immunoSEQ multiplex PCR assay. TCRdb limited this immuneACCESS table to in-frame rearrangements with V and J called. A share of clones is missing; checked studies link under half to unresolved V genes, and the rest is unexplained. The sample data list some 2,000,000 clones, and nearly 97% of these were observed just once. The ten largest account for over 0.1% of the sample. The sequenced material came from naive CD4+ T cells sorted from blood. The label giving this sample's cell subset or site can be read as: CD45RA+ positively selected. The receptors shown here come from a man younger than 30 in good health.

V gene TRBV7-2 combines with J gene TRBJ2-5, with 10 bases lining up with TRBD1. Germline V gene data show CDR1 as SGHTA and CDR2 as FQGNSA. The V gene end was trimmed by 2 bases and the J gene end by 3 bases; junction bases not matched to a gene: 9. The CDR3 consists of 17 residues. This CDR3 is CASSLRIKDRGEETQYF. CDR3 nucleotide sequence: TGTGCCAGCAGCTTAAGGATAAAGGACAGGGGGGAAGAGACCCAGTACTTC.

A remark on this clone: Other nucleotide sequences in the sample specify the same CDR3. V and J are TRBV7-9 and TRBJ2-2, with D hard to call. CDR3 size: 13 residues. V was clipped by 0 bases and J by 6 bases, with 5 bases between them. Germline CDR1 and CDR2: SEHNR and FQNEAQ (reference sequence). CDR3 bases: TGTGCCAGCAGCTTAGCGGGTTCCGGGGAGCTGTTTTTT. Its protein is CASSLAGSGELFF. The complete variable domain, with remaining parts taken from reference TRBV7-9 and TRBJ2-2, reads DTGVSQNPRHKITKRGQNVTFRCDPISEHNRLYWYRQTLGQGPEFLTYFQNEAQLEKSRLLSDRFSAERPKGSFSTLEIQRTEQGDSAMYLCASSLAGSGELFFGEGSRLTVL.

The DNA for the CDR3 is TGTGCCATCAGTGAGTCGAGACTAGCGGGGGCTGCAGATACGCAGTATTTT. Translating it yields CAISESRLAGAADTQYF. The chain has TRBV10-3 and TRBJ2-3; 12 bases are shared with TRBD2. The CDR3 has 17 residues. CDR1 ENHRY and CDR2 SYGVKD come from the germline V gene. Trimming removed 0 bases from V and 4 bases from J; junction bases left unmatched: 5.

The rearrangement uses TRBV4-1 and TRBJ2-3; TRBD2 agrees at 13 bases. CDR1 and CDR2 (germline): MGHRA, YSYEKL. The CDR3 consists of 17 residues. J gave up 5 bases and V 3 bases, and 8 bases lay outside the gene matches. The CDR3 nucleotides read TGCGCCAGCAGCCAGATAACTAGCGGGGGGGCCAAAGATACGCAGTATTTT. Translation gives CASSQITSGGAKDTQYF.

On this clone: The identical CDR3 is also encoded by other nucleotide sequences in the sample. J is TRBJ2-5 and V is TRBV5-1; D is perhaps TRBD1 (6 bases). Germline CDR1 reads SGHRS; CDR2 reads YFSETQ. CDR3 size: 14 residues. V was cut by 2 bases and J by 4 bases, with 12 bases left in between. The CDR3 here is CASSLGGTRETQYF. CDR3 bases: TGCGCCAGCAGCTTAGGGGGTACCCGAGAGACCCAGTACTTC. Full variable domain (outside the CDR3, taken from reference TRBV5-1 and TRBJ2-5): KAGVTQTPRYLIKTRGQQVTLSCSPISGHRSVSWYQQTPGQGLQFLFEYFSETQRNKGNFPGRFSGRQFSNSRSEMNVSTLELGDSALYLCASSLGGTRETQYFGPGTRLLVL.

The rearrangement links TRBV4-2 to TRBJ1-1; weak D call: TRBD1 (5 bases). Trimming removed 1 base from V and 1 base from J, with 13 bases in between. CDR3 size: 16 residues. The germline CDR1 and CDR2 sequences are LGHNA and YNFKEQ. For the CDR3, the DNA is TGTGCCAGCAGCCAAGGGGGGAGACAGTCGAACACTGAAGCTTTCTTT. Encoded protein: CASSQGGRQSNTEAFF.

This rearrangement joins TRBV10-1 to TRBJ2-3; D is unresolved. CDR3 length equals 16 residues. Trimming shortened V by 0 bases and J by 0 bases, and 10 bases separated the two germline ends. Germline-derived CDR1 and CDR2 are WNHNN and SYGVQD (reference sequence). CDR3: CASSESRSASTDTQYF. CDR3 DNA: TGCGCCAGCAGTGAGTCGCGGAGTGCTAGCACAGATACGCAGTATTTT.